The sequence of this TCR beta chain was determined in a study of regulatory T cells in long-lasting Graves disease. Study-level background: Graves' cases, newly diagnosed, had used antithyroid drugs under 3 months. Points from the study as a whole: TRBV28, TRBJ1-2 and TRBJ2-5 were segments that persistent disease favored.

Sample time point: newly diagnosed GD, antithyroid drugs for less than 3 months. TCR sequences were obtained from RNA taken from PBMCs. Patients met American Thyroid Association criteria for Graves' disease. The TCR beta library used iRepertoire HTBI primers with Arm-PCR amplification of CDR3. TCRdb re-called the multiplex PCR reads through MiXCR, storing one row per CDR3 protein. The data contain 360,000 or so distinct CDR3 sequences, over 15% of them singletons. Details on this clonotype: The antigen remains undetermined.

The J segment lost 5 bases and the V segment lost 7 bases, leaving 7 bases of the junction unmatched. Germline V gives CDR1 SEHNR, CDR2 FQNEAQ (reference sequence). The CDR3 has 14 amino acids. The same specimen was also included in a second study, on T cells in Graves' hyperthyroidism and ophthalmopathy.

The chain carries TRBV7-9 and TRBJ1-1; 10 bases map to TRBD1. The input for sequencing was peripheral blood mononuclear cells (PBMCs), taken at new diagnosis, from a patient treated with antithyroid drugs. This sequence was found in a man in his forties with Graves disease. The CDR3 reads CASTRGQGKTEAFF. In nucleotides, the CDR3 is TGTGCCAGCACCCGGGGACAGGGGAAGACTGAAGCTTTCTTT.